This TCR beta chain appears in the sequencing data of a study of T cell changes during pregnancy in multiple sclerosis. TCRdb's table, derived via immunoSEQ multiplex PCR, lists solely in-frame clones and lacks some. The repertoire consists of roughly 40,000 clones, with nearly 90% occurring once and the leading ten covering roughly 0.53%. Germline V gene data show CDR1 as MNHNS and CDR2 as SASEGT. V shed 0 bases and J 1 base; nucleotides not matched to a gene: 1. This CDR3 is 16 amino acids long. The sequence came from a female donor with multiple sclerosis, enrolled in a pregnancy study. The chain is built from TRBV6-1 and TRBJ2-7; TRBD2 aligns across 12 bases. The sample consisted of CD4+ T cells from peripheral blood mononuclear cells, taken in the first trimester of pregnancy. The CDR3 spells CASSEAGTSGSYEQYF. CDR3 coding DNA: TGTGCCAGCAGTGAAGCGGGGACTAGCGGGTCCTACGAGCAGTACTTC.